These T cell receptor beta chains were read from a single sample in a study of T cells after somatic rescue of genetic block. Clones were sequenced by immunoSEQ multiplex PCR, and TCRdb holds only the in-frame ones, with some missing. The data hold some 90,000 clones, with approximately 90% observed a single time. Sample: peripheral blood mononuclear cells (PBMCs). The receptor set was obtained from a woman in her late teens or twenties. CDR3s include the opening cysteine and the closing phenylalanine or tryptophan. The D gene is left open where the match is weak. Not all rows give a size; the values are once, few, many and, for expanded clones, a class.

>TRBJ2-6|TRBV28|.|.
TGTGCCAGCAGTCTCCCGCAAGGGTCGTTTAGGGGCAACGTCCTGACTTTC
CASSLPQGSFRGNVLTF
>TRBJ2-3|TRBV14|.|.
TGTGCCAGCAGCCAAGTTCCCCAGGGTGGTGGAGATACGCAGTATTTT
CASSQVPQGGGDTQYF
>TRBJ2-1|TRBV19|.|TRBD1
TGTGCCAGTAAATGGGACAGGGACTACAATGAGCAGTTCTTC
CASKWDRDYNEQFF
>TRBJ2-5|TRBV5-1|.|.
TGCGCCAGCAGCTTGACCCCAGGGTTTCAGGAGACCCAGTACTTC
CASSLTPGFQETQYF
>TRBJ2-7|TRBV27|.|.
TGTGCCAGCTCCGCCCGGGGGAGGACGTCCTACGAGCAGTACTTC
CASSARGRTSYEQYF
>TRBJ1-2|TRBV27|.|.
TGTGCCAGCAGTACTTTCGTCAGGAGTGGTGCCGGCTACACCTTC
CASSTFVRSGAGYTF
>TRBJ2-1|TRBV4-1|.|TRBD2
TGCGCCAGCAGCCACGGACTAGCGGGAGGTAATGAGCAGTTCTTC
CASSHGLAGGNEQFF
>TRBJ1-1|TRBV27|.|.
TGTGCCAGCAGTTTAGGGGCGGGGTGGGGGGTGTACACTGAAGCTTTCTTT
CASSLGAGWGVYTEAFF
>TRBJ1-1|TRBV10-2|.|.
TGCGCCAGCAGCTCCTACCTTCGTGGCGACACTGAAGCTTTCTTT
CASSSYLRGDTEAFF
>TRBJ1-2|TRBV4-2|.|TRBD1
TGTGCCAGCAGCCAAGCCCCAGGTCGGAGGGGGCTCGACTATGGCTACACCTTC
CASSQAPGRRGLDYGYTF
>TRBJ2-7|TRBV11-3|.|.
TGTGCCAGCAGCTTGGACACCTACGAGCAGTACTTC
CASSLDTYEQYF
>TRBJ1-1|TRBV4-2|.|.
TGTGCCAGCAGGGAGTGGGGCACTGAAGCTTTCTTT
CASREWGTEAFF
>TRBJ2-3|TRBV5-4|.|.
TGTGCCAGCAGCTTGGCCGGGGGACAAAGCACAGATACGCAGTATTTT
CASSLAGGQSTDTQYF
>TRBJ2-1|TRBV4-1|.|.
TGCGCCAGCAGCCAAGTGGATTTAGGACTTTCCTACAATGAGCAGTTCTTC
CASSQVDLGLSYNEQFF
>TRBJ2-5|TRBV6-5|.|TRBD2
TGTGCCAGCAGTTACTCCCCGGGAGCTAGCGGAGAGACCCAGTACTTC
CASSYSPGASGETQYF
>TRBJ2-5|TRBV9|.|.
TGTGCCAGCAGCGTAGGGGGGGGCGTAGAGACCCAGTACTTC
CASSVGGGVETQYF
>TRBJ2-5|TRBV7-9|.|.
TGTGCCAGCAGCTTAACCACAGGAAGGGAGACCCAGTACTTC
CASSLTTGRETQYF
>TRBJ2-1|TRBV4-3|.|.
TGCGCCAGCAGCCATACTCTAACCACCTACAATGAGCAGTTCTTC
CASSHTLTTYNEQFF
>TRBJ1-1|TRBV11-3|.|.
TGTGCCAGCAGCTTGTTTTGGGGCACTGAAGCTTTCTTT
CASSLFWGTEAFF
>TRBJ1-1|TRBV19|.|.
TGTGCCAGTAGTATCGGGCAGGGACAGAACACTGAAGCTTTCTTT
CASSIGQGQNTEAFF
>TRBJ1-2|TRBV27|once|.
TGTGCCAGCAGTTTATCTGCAGGGCGGCTTGGCTACACCTTC
CASSLSAGRLGYTF
>TRBJ1-4|TRBV30|.|.
TGTGCCTGCACCGACAGAGGGTGGACTAATGAAAAACTGTTTTTT
CACTDRGWTNEKLFF
>TRBJ2-5|TRBV11-2|.|TRBD2
TGTGCCAGCAGCTCTAGGACTAGCGTGGAGACCCAGTACTTC
CASSSRTSVETQYF
>TRBJ1-2|TRBV6-6|.|.
TGTGCCAGCAGCACAGGGTATGGCTACACCTTC
CASSTGYGYTF
>TRBJ2-7|TRBV19|once|.
TGTGCCAGTAGCTTCTCGGGATCGGCTTACTACGAGCAGTACTTC
CASSFSGSAYYEQYF
>TRBJ2-1|TRBV29-1|.|.
TGCAGCGTCCGACCAGATGAGCAGTTCTTC
CSVRPDEQFF
>TRBJ1-1|TRBV30|.|.
TGTGCCTGGAGAACAAAGATTCAAGAAGCTTTCTTT
CAWRTKIQEAFF
>TRBJ2-4|TRBV2|.|.
TGTGCCAGCAGGGCGGGCGGGGCACAGTACTTC
CASRAGGAQYF
>TRBJ2-1|TRBV4-1|once|.
TGCGCCAGCAGCCAAGTTTCGCCTCCCACTCGGGGGCGCGATCATGAGCAGTTCTTC
CASSQVSPPTRGRDHEQFF
>TRBJ1-3|TRBV11-3|.|.
TGTGCCAGCAGCCCCCGAGGGGGGGCCTCTGGAAACACCATATATTTT
CASSPRGGASGNTIYF
>TRBJ2-1|TRBV27|.|TRBD2
TGTGCCAGCAGTTCCCCCTCCGGGACTAGCGGTTCGAGTCGGGAGCAGTTCTTC
CASSSPSGTSGSSREQFF
>TRBJ1-1|TRBV7-3|.|.
TGTGCCAGCAGCTTATCGAGCGCCGGGGCGTACACTGAAGCTTTCTTT
CASSLSSAGAYTEAFF
>TRBJ2-7|TRBV5-5|.|.
TGTGCCAGCAGCTTGGATTTCTACGAGCAGTACTTC
CASSLDFYEQYF
>TRBJ2-7|TRBV5-1|.|.
TGCGCCAGCAGCCCCGAGGGGAGGTTGTACGAGCAGTACTTC
CASSPEGRLYEQYF
>TRBJ2-1|TRBV5-1|.|.
TGCGCCAGCAGCTTGGGGGACATCCTAGTGACCTACAATGAGCAGTTCTTC
CASSLGDILVTYNEQFF
>TRBJ2-1|TRBV14|.|.
TGTGCCACCGCACCTTCAGCGGCAGCCTACAATGAGCAGTTCTTC
CATAPSAAAYNEQFF
>TRBJ2-7|TRBV2|.|TRBD2
TGTGCCAGCAGAGATAGGACTAGTCCCTACGAGCAGTACTTC
CASRDRTSPYEQYF
>TRBJ2-1|TRBV20-1|.|TRBD2
TGCAGGGGGGGGACTAAAACTGAGCAGTTCTTC
CRGGTKTEQFF
>TRBJ2-1|TRBV5-4|.|TRBD1
TGTGCCAGCAGTGTGCCGAGGGGGCCCTCCTACAATGAGCAGTTCTTC
CASSVPRGPSYNEQFF
>TRBJ2-7|TRBV11-2|once|.
TGTGCCAGCAGCTTATCAAGGGAAAGCGAGCAGTACTTC
CASSLSRESEQYF
>TRBJ1-5|TRBV7-9|.|.
TGTGCCAGCAGCCTTGGGCAGTATAGCAATCAGCCCCAGCATTTT
CASSLGQYSNQPQHF
>TRBJ1-5|TRBV2|.|.
TGTGCCAGCAGCGCGAGGGGGTTTGATCAGCCCCAGCATTTT
CASSARGFDQPQHF
>TRBJ2-1|TRBV4-1|.|TRBD1
TGCGCCAGCAGCCAAGATAGGACAGGGGACTACAATGAGCAGTTCTTC
CASSQDRTGDYNEQFF
>TRBJ2-3|TRBV7-8|.|.
TGTGCCAGCAGCTTGATGAGCGAATCTAGCACAGATACGCAGTATTTT
CASSLMSESSTDTQYF
>TRBJ2-7|TRBV2|.|.
TGTGCCAGCAGTGCCGGAGTTGTTGGCTTATCCTACGAGCAGTACTTC
CASSAGVVGLSYEQYF
>TRBJ2-2|TRBV7-2|.|TRBD1
TGTGCCAGCAGCTCTCCGACAGGGGGGTTACTCACCGGGGAGCTGTTTTTT
CASSSPTGGLLTGELFF
>TRBJ2-7|TRBV5-3|.|TRBD2
TGTGCCAGAAGGGCCCTAGCTGTTGGCGGGAGAGTCGACTACGAGCAGTACTTC
CARRALAVGGRVDYEQYF
>TRBJ1-1|TRBV11-3|.|.
TGTGCCAGCAGCTCGGACAGTCGGAACACTGAAGCTTTCTTT
CASSSDSRNTEAFF
>TRBJ2-7|TRBV7-2|.|.
TGTGCCAGCAGCTTAGCAAGAGCGTCCCCCTACGAGCAGTACTTC
CASSLARASPYEQYF